The TCR beta chain under discussion was sequenced for a study of cytomegalovirus exposure and HLA in healthy donors. PCR was performed using 60 Vbeta and 13 Jbeta primers. Here immunoSEQ multiplex PCR was the method, and the copy in TCRdb shows in-frame clones only, minus some. This sample carries over 100,000 clones, approximately 87% of them seen once, and the ten largest clones take about 5%. Findings and limits, study-wide: According to the study, 180 or so TCR beta chains were cytomegalovirus-associated.

V shed 4 bases, J shed 2 bases, and the junction held 6 bases outside the gene matches. CDR1 SGHDT and CDR2 YYEEEE come from the germline V gene. The CDR3 is made up of 16 amino acids. Comments on this clone: Its antigen is unknown.

Sample: PBMCs. The receptor's source is a woman in her 30s in good health and CMV-seronegative. This chain links TRBV5-6 with TRBJ1-5; 10 positions agree with TRBD1. DNA for the CDR3: TGTGCCAGCAGCCGGACAGGGGGTACGGGCAATCAGCCCCAGCATTTT. This gives the protein CASSRTGGTGNQPQHF.